These 9 T cell receptor beta chains came from one sample sequenced in a study of blood T cell repertoires in COVID-19. Using immunoSEQ multiplex PCR, the repertoire was profiled, and TCRdb retains in-frame clones only, with some absent. The data hold approximately 150,000 clones, with roughly 86% observed a single time. Sequenced material: peripheral blood. These receptors originate from an older woman who had recovered from COVID-19.

This clone occurred a few times. This chain uses TRBV5-4 with TRBJ2-2; 7 bases fit TRBD2. This CDR3 is 14 amino acids long. J was trimmed by 4 bases and V by 4 bases; bases with no gene match: 4. CDR1 SGHNT and CDR2 YYREEE come from the germline V gene (reference sequence). CDR3 bases: TGTGCCAGCAGCCTCTTAGCGGGCACCGGGGAGCTGTTTTTT. Protein: CASSLLAGTGELFF.

This rearrangement joins TRBV6-1 to TRBJ2-3; the D gene is possibly TRBD2 (7 bases). V was cut by 2 bases and J by 4 bases, with 13 bases left in between. The CDR3 is made up of 15 amino acids. Germline V lookup: CDR1 MNHNS, CDR2 SASEGT. The DNA of the CDR3 is TGTGCCAGCAGTGAAAGGGGGGGCGGGGCAGATACGCAGTATTTT. The encoded protein is CASSERGGGADTQYF.

The chain carries TRBV6-1 and TRBJ2-7; D gene uncertain. CDR3 length: 13 amino acids. Trimming removed 2 bases at V and 7 bases at J, with 12 bases between. Germline CDR1 is MNHNS and CDR2 is SASEGT. The CDR3 DNA reads as TGTGCCAGCAGTGAAATTTCCACGCGGGAGCAGTACTTC. As protein: CASSEISTREQYF.

CDR3 region: CASTGTDLGEQFF. DNA for the CDR3: TGTGCCAGTACCGGGACAGACCTCGGTGAGCAGTTCTTC. The rearrangement links TRBV2 to TRBJ2-1; 7 positions agree with TRBD1. The germline V gene has CDR1 SNHLY and CDR2 FYNNEI. The CDR3 contains 13 residues. The V gene end was trimmed by 9 bases and the J gene end by 9 bases; junction bases not matched to a gene: 11.

This rearrangement joins TRBV5-5 to TRBJ2-3, with 8 bases fitting TRBD2. With 4 bases clipped from V and 2 bases from J, the junction kept 6 bases outside the gene matches. Germline CDR1 and CDR2: SGHKS and YYEKEE (reference sequence). The CDR3 has 15 amino acids. This CDR3 is CASSISGDYTDTQYF. CDR3 DNA sequence: TGTGCCAGCAGCATTAGCGGGGATTACACAGATACGCAGTATTTT. Looking up the rest from reference TRBV5-5 and TRBJ2-3 gives the full variable domain: DAGVTQSPTHLIKTRGQQVTLRCSPISGHKSVSWYQQVLGQGPQFIFQYYEKEERGRGNFPDRFSARQFPNYSSELNVNALLLGDSALYLCASSISGDYTDTQYFGPGTRLTVL.

V is TRBV4-1 and J is TRBJ2-5; D gene uncertain. The V end lost 4 bases, the J end lost 9 bases, and 18 bases lay between the germline ends. CDR3 length: 14 amino acids. Germline lookup yields CDR1 MGHRA and CDR2 YSYEKL. The CDR3 spells CASSPLDPPRAQYF. The CDR3 nucleotides are TGCGCCAGCAGCCCTCTTGACCCCCCTAGAGCCCAGTACTTC.

V is TRBV7-2 and J is TRBJ1-4, with 7 positions matching TRBD1. The V and J ends lost 4 bases and 7 bases, in that order; junction bases with no gene match: 9. This CDR3 is built from 15 residues. Looked up from germline, CDR1 is SGHTA and CDR2 is FQGNSA. The CDR3 bases are TGTGCCAGCAGCTCCCAGACAGGGTTAGGTGAAAAACTGTTTTTT. Translated, it gives CASSSQTGLGEKLFF.

The CDR3 nucleotides are TGCGCCAGCATGCCGGGACAGGGCAATTCACCCCTCCACTTT. Translated, it gives CASMPGQGNSPLHF. The J gene is TRBJ1-6, the V gene TRBV5-1, with 9 bases that match TRBD1. CDR1 SGHRS and CDR2 YFSETQ come from the germline V gene. V dropped 6 bases and J dropped 7; count of bases not matched to a gene: 5. This CDR3 comprises 14 residues.

The V gene is TRBV5-1, the J gene TRBJ2-3, with 9 bases that match TRBD2. Germline values: CDR1 SGHRS, CDR2 YFSETQ. The CDR3 consists of 17 residues. The junction had 9 bases not matched to a gene; V was cut back by 4 bases and J by 0 bases. CDR3 amino acids: CASSPMLAGSSTDTQYF. DNA for the CDR3: TGCGCCAGCAGCCCTATGCTAGCGGGGTCTAGCACAGATACGCAGTATTTT.